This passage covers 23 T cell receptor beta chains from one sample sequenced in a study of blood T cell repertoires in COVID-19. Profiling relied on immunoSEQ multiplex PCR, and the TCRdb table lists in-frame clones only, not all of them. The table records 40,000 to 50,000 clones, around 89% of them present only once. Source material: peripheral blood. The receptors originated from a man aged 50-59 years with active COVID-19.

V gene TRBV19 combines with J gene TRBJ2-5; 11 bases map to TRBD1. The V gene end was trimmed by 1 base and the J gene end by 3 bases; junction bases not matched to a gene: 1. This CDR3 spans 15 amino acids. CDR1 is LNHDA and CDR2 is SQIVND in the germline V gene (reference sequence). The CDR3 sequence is CASSIGDRGEETQYF. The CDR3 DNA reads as TGTGCCAGTAGTATAGGGGACAGGGGGGAAGAGACCCAGTACTTC.

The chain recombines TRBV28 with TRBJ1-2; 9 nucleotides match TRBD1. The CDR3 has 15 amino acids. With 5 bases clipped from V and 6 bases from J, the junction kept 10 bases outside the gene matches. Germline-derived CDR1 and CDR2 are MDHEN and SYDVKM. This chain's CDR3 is CASSKSGQGNHGYTF. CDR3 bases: TGTGCCAGCAGTAAGTCGGGACAGGGAAACCATGGCTACACCTTC.

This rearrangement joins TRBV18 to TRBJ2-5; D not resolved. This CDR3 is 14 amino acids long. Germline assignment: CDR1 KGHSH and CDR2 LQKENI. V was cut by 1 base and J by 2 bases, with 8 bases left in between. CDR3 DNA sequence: TGTGCCAGCTCACCACGACTTAATCAAGAGACCCAGTACTTC. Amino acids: CASSPRLNQETQYF. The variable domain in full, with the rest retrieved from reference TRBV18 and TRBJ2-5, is NAGVMQNPRHLVRRRGQEARLRCSPMKGHSHVYWYRQLPEEGLKFMVYLQKENIIDESGMPKERFSAEFPKEGPSILRIQQVVRGDSAAYFCASSPRLNQETQYFGPGTRLLVL.

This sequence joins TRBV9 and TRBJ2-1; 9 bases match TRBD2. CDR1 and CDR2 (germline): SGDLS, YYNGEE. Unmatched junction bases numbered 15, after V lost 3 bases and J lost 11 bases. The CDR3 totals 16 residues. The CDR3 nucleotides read TGTGCCAGCAGCGAGGGGCCGGCGGGAGGGGACTTTAAGCAGTTCTTC. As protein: CASSEGPAGGDFKQFF.

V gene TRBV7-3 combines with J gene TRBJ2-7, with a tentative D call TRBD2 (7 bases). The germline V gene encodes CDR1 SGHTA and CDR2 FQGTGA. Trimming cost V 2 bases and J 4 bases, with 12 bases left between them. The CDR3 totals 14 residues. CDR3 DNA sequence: TGTGCCAGCAGCTTAGACGGGGGGCAATACGAGCAGTACTTC. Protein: CASSLDGGQYEQYF.

DNA of the CDR3: TGTGCCAGCAGACAGGGTTTTGACTATGGCTACACCTTC. The encoded protein is CASRQGFDYGYTF. The genes are TRBV6-6 and TRBJ1-2; perhaps TRBD1 as D (6 bases). CDR1 MNHNY and CDR2 SVGAGI come from the germline V gene (reference sequence). V was cut by 6 bases and J by 3 bases, with 11 bases left in between. The CDR3 loop spans 13 amino acids.

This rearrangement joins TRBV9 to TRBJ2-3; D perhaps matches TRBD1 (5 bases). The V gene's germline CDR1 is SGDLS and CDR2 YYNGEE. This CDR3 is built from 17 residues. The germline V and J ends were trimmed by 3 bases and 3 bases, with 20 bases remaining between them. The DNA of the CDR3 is TGTGCCAGCAGCGCAAAGGGGTGGGGAATCGGGACAGATACGCAGTATTTT. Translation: CASSAKGWGIGTDTQYF.

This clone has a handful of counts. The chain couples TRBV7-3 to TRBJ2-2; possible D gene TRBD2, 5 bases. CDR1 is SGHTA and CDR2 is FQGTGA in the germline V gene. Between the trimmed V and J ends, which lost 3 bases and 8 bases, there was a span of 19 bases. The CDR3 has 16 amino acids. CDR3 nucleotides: TGTGCCAGCAGCTTGGGAGACCACTCTCCCAGGGGGGAGCTGTTTTTT. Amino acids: CASSLGDHSPRGELFF.

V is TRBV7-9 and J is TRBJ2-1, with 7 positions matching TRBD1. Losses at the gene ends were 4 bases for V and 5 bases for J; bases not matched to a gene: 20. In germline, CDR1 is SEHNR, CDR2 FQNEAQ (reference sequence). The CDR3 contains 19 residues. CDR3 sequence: CASSSRNHRGAGADNEQFF. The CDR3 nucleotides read TGTGCCAGCAGCTCACGCAACCACAGGGGTGCGGGTGCCGACAATGAGCAGTTCTTC.

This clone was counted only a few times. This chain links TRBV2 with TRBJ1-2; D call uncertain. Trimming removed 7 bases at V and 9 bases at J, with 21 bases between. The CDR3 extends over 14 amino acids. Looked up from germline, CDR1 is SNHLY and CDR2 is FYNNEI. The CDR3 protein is CASIGDNLSWSYTF. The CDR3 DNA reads TGTGCCAGCATAGGCGACAACCTCTCGTGGAGCTACACCTTC.

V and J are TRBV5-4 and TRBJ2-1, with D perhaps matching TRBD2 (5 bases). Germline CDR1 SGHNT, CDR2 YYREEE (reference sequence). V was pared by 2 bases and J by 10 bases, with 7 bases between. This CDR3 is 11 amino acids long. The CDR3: CASSFPGEQFF. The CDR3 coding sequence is TGTGCCAGCAGCTTCCCGGGAGAGCAGTTCTTC.

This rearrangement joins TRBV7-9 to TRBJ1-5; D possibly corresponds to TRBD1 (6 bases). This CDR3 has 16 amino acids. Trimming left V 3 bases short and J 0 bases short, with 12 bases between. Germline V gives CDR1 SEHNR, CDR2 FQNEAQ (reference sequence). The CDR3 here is CASSLAGTHSNQPQHF. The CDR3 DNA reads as TGTGCCAGCAGCTTGGCCGGGACACATAGCAATCAGCCCCAGCATTTT.

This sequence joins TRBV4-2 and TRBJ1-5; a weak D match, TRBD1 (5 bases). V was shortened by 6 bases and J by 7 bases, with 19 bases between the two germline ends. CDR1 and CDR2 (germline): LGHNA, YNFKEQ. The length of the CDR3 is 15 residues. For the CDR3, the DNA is TGTGCCAGCAGTTATTCGGGGGGAAGAGGACAGCCCCAGCATTTT. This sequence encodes CASSYSGGRGQPQHF.

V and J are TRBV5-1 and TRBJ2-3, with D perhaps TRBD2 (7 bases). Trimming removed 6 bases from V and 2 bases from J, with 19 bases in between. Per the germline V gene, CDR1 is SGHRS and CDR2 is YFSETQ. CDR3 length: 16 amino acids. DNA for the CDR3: TGCGCCAGCACCCTAGGGGGGGGCCCTACCACAGATACGCAGTATTTT. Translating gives CASTLGGGPTTDTQYF.

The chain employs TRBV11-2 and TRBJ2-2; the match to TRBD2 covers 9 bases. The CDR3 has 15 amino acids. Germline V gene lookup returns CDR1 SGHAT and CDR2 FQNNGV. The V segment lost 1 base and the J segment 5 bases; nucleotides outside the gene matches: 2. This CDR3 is CASSLGLADTGELFF. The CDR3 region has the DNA TGTGCCAGCAGCTTAGGACTAGCGGATACCGGGGAGCTGTTTTTT.

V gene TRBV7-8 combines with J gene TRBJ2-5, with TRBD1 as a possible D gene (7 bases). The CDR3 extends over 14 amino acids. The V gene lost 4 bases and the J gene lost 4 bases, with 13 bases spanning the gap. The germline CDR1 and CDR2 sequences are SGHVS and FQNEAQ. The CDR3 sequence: CASSSGGRGETQYF. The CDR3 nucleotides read TGTGCCAGCAGCTCAGGGGGGAGAGGAGAGACCCAGTACTTC.

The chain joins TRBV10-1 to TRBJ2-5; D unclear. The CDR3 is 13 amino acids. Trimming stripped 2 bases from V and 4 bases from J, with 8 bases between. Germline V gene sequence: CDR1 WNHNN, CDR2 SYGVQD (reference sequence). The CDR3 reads CASSEEVGETQYF. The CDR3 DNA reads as TGCGCCAGCAGTGAGGAGGTGGGAGAGACCCAGTACTTC.

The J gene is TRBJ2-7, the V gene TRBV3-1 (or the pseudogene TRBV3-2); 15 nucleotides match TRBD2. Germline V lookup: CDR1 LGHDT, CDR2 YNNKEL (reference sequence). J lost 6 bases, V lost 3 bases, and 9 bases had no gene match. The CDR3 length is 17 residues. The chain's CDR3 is CASSHLGLAGGPAEQYF. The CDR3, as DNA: TGTGCCAGCAGCCACCTAGGACTAGCGGGGGGGCCGGCCGAGCAGTACTTC.

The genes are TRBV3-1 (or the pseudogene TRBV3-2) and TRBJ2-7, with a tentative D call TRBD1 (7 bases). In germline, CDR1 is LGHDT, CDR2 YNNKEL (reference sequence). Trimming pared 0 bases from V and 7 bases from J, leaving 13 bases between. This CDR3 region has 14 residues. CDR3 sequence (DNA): TGTGCCAGCAGCCAAGAGCAGGGGGGCGGTGAGCAGTACTTC. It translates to CASSQEQGGGEQYF.

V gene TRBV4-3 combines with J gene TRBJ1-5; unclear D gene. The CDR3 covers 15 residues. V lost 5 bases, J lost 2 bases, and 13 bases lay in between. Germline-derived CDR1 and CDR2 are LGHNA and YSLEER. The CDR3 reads CASSEGAWGNQPQHF. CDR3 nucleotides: TGCGCCAGCAGCGAGGGCGCCTGGGGCAATCAGCCCCAGCATTTT.

CDR3 protein: CASSLGAGHRGSDGYTF. CDR3 coding DNA: TGTGCCAGCAGCTTAGGGGCAGGGCACAGGGGTAGTGATGGCTACACCTTC. The chain uses TRBV5-5 and TRBJ1-2, with 7 bases aligning to TRBD1. Germline V gene sequence: CDR1 SGHKS, CDR2 YYEKEE (reference sequence). V dropped 2 bases and J dropped 6; count of bases not matched to a gene: 16. The CDR3 is 17 residues long.

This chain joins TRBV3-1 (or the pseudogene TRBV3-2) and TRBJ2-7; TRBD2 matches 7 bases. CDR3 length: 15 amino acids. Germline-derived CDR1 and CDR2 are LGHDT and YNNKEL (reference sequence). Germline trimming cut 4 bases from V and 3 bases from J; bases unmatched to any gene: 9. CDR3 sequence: CASSPTAGSDYEQYF. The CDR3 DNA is TGTGCCAGCAGCCCTACAGCGGGATCTGACTACGAGCAGTACTTC.

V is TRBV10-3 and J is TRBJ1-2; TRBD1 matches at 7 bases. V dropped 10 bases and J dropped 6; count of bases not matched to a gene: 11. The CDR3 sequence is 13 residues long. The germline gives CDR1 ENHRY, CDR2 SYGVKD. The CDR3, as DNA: TGTGCCACCCGGGACAGCGGATCACATGGCTACACCTTC. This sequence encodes CATRDSGSHGYTF.